The 24 T cell receptor beta chains below come from one sample, sequenced in a study of blood T cells in healthy people across ages (dated by TCRdb to 2014 to 2015). Library preparation used 5' RACE. TCRdb shows the sequencer as Illumina HiSeq 2500. A second PCR of roughly 7 to 11 cycles was performed with a sample-barcoded 5' primer and a J-beta primer mix. The raw public reads went through TCRdb reprocessing: fastp at Q25, MiXCR clone calling, in-frame beta chains kept. Rows with a matching CDR3 protein are joined into one entry that keeps the most common DNA and genes. This sample holds around 800,000 distinct CDR3 sequences; around 43% were observed only once. The ten largest clones add up to about 21% of the sample. What was sequenced was blood. These receptors were obtained from a man aged 55 to 70 in good health.

This clonotype was found many times. The J gene is TRBJ2-1, the V gene TRBV4-1, with TRBD2 matching 9 bases. The V gene's germline CDR1 is MGHRA and CDR2 YSYEKL. With 1 base clipped from V and 7 bases from J, the junction kept 11 bases outside the gene matches. The CDR3 covers 17 residues. CDR3 DNA: TGCGCCAGCAGCCAAGCTTTTGGCGGGGGGGCCGGGAATGAGCAGTTCTTC. As protein: CASSQAFGGGAGNEQFF.

This clonotype was seen once. This chain joins TRBV7-2 and TRBJ2-1, with 10 bases fitting TRBD1. The CDR3 runs to 18 residues. CDR1 and CDR2 from the germline V gene are SGHTA and FQGNSA. Trimming removed 5 bases from V and 4 bases from J; junction bases left unmatched: 14. The CDR3 sequence: CASSRPRSGDRGYNEQFF. For the CDR3, the DNA is TGTGCCAGCAGCCGTCCCCGGTCCGGGGACAGGGGTTACAATGAGCAGTTCTTC.

The chain joins TRBV28 to TRBJ1-1; the match to TRBD1 covers 7 bases. This CDR3 region has 13 residues. The J segment lost 4 bases and the V segment lost 7 bases, leaving 6 bases of the junction unmatched. The germline V gene encodes CDR1 MDHEN and CDR2 SYDVKM. CDR3 loop: CASMQGGSTEAFF. In DNA form, the CDR3 reads TGTGCCAGCATGCAAGGGGGCTCCACTGAAGCTTTCTTT. Variable domain in full (rest from reference TRBV28 and TRBJ1-1): DVKVTQSSRYLVKRTGEKVFLECVQDMDHENMFWYRQDPGLGLRLIYFSYDVKMKEKGDIPEGYSVSREKKERFSLILESASTNQTSMYLCASMQGGSTEAFFGQGTRLTVV.

This chain links TRBV29-1 with TRBJ1-2, with 10 bases matching TRBD1. The CDR3 is 13 residues long. V lost 7 bases to trimming and J lost 3 bases; unmatched junction nucleotides: 5. CDR1 is SQVTM, CDR2 ANQGSEA, per germline. The CDR3 sequence is CSGGDRGDYGYTF. For the CDR3, the DNA is TGCAGCGGCGGGGACAGGGGAGACTATGGCTACACCTTC.

The sample holds a few counts of this clonotype. The chain couples TRBV7-6 to TRBJ2-7, with 9 nucleotides matching TRBD2. This CDR3 has 14 amino acids. The J segment lost 7 bases and the V segment lost 4 bases, leaving 8 bases of the junction unmatched. Per the germline V gene, CDR1 is SGHVS and CDR2 is FNYEAQ. This CDR3 reads CASSSGTSFREQYF. CDR3 nucleotides: TGTGCCAGCAGCTCCGGGACTAGCTTTAGAGAGCAGTACTTC.

The V and J genes are TRBV7-2 and TRBJ2-1; D remains ambiguous. Germline V CDR1 and CDR2: SGHTA, FQGNSA. The CDR3 is made up of 13 amino acids. Deletions cut 5 bases from V and 7 bases from J, with 12 bases between. CDR3 sequence reads: CASSVGSKNEQFF. The CDR3 DNA reads as TGTGCCAGCAGCGTAGGATCAAAGAATGAGCAGTTCTTC.

The chain employs TRBV3-1 and TRBJ1-5; 8 positions match TRBD1. This CDR3 is 17 amino acids long. The germline CDR1 and CDR2 sequences are LGHDT and YNNKEL (reference sequence). After removal of 1 base from V and 5 bases from J, the junction contained 10 bases not matched to a gene. The CDR3 sequence is CASSQVKDRVGYQPQHF. The CDR3 coding sequence is TGTGCCAGCAGCCAAGTCAAGGACAGGGTCGGCTATCAGCCCCAGCATTTT. The full variable domain, rest sourced from reference TRBV3-1 and TRBJ1-5, is DTAVSQTPKYLVTQMGNDKSIKCEQNLGHDTMYWYKQDSKKFLKIMFSYNNKELIINETVPNRFSPKSPDKAHLNLHINSLELGDSAVYFCASSQVKDRVGYQPQHFGDGTRLSIL.

This chain uses TRBV6-5 with TRBJ2-7; TRBD1 aligns across 8 bases. CDR3 length: 15 amino acids. Trimming removed 4 bases from V and 3 bases from J; junction bases left unmatched: 8. CDR1 and CDR2 (germline): MNHEY, SVGAGI. The CDR3, as DNA: TGTGCCAGCAGTTCCCGGGACAGGTATCACTACGAGCAGTACTTC. Its translation: CASSSRDRYHYEQYF.

The gene calls are TRBV12-3 or TRBV12-4 and TRBJ2-4, with D maybe TRBD1 (5 bases). TRBJ2-5 explains the end of the DNA better; the J call may be wrong. The CDR3 totals 14 residues. The CDR3 loop reads CASSVGHGAETQYF. DNA for the CDR3: TGTGCCAGCAGTGTTGGACACGGCGCAGAGACCCAGTACTTC.

J is TRBJ1-5 and V is TRBV24-1, with 7 bases lining up with TRBD1. The CDR3 loop spans 16 amino acids. CDR1 and CDR2 from the germline V gene are KGHDR and SFDVKD. J gave up 5 bases and V 2 bases, and 8 bases lay outside the gene matches. CDR3 DNA sequence: TGTGCCACCAGTGATTCAGGAGACAGGGCCTATCAGCCCCAGCATTTT. It specifies CATSDSGDRAYQPQHF.

This clonotype was observed a few times. The V call is TRBV6-5, the J call TRBJ1-6, with 7 bases identical to TRBD1. Germline values: CDR1 MNHEY, CDR2 SVGAGI. The CDR3 totals 17 residues. V was clipped by 0 bases and J by 0 bases; unmatched bases: 2. The CDR3 coding sequence is TGTGCCAGCAGTTACTCTCCAGGGGGCTCCTATAATTCACCCCTCCACTTT. Its protein product is CASSYSPGGSYNSPLHF.

Comment on this clonotype: This may stem from a read error, because a much larger clone lies one nucleotide away. This sequence joins TRBV4-1 and TRBJ2-6; 7 nucleotides align to TRBD1. CDR1 is MGHRA, CDR2 YSYEKL, per germline. The CDR3 spans 17 residues. After removal of 3 bases from V and 2 bases from J, the junction contained 7 bases not matched to a gene. CDR3 residues: CASSQVGQAPGANVLTF. CDR3 coding DNA: TGCGCCAGCAGCCAGGTTGGACAGGCCCCTGGGGCCAACGTCCTGACTTTC.

The rearrangement joins TRBV7-6 to TRBJ2-5; tentative D call: TRBD2 (5 bases). CDR1 SGHVS and CDR2 FNYEAQ come from the germline V gene. V dropped 2 bases and J dropped 1 base, with 17 bases sitting between them. The CDR3 length is 17 residues. The CDR3 nucleotides are TGTGCCAGCAGCTTAAATTATCAATTGACTATCCAAGAGACCCAGTACTTC. Its translation: CASSLNYQLTIQETQYF. Combining the CDR3 with reference TRBV7-6 and TRBJ2-5 gives the whole variable domain GAGVSQSPRYKVTKRGQDVALRCDPISGHVSLYWYRQALGQGPEFLTYFNYEAQQDKSGLPNDRFSAERPEGSISTLTIQRTEQRDSAMYRCASSLNYQLTIQETQYFGPGTRLLVL.

The V gene is TRBV24-1, the J gene TRBJ2-1, with 9 bases fitting TRBD1. The junction had 6 bases not matched to a gene; V was cut back by 2 bases and J by 5 bases. Germline V gene lookup returns CDR1 KGHDR and CDR2 SFDVKD. The CDR3 runs to 16 residues. The CDR3 DNA reads TGTGCCACCAGTGATTACGGACAGGGGTTAGACAATGAGCAGTTCTTC. Its protein is CATSDYGQGLDNEQFF.

This clonotype has a handful of counts. The V and J genes are TRBV2 and TRBJ2-1; 10 bases agree with TRBD2. V dropped 3 bases and J dropped 5; count of bases not matched to a gene: 4. Germline CDR1 SNHLY, CDR2 FYNNEI. This CDR3 has 15 residues. The chain's CDR3 is CASSDSSGGDNEQFF. The CDR3 DNA is TGTGCCAGCAGTGATTCTAGCGGGGGCGACAATGAGCAGTTCTTC.

The chain employs TRBV2 and TRBJ2-1; no definite D call. In germline, CDR1 is SNHLY, CDR2 FYNNEI. The CDR3 has 14 amino acids. V was trimmed by 11 bases and J by 1 base, leaving 15 bases between them. The CDR3 loop is CAALEELSYNEQFF. CDR3 nucleotide sequence: TGTGCCGCCCTGGAAGAACTATCCTACAATGAGCAGTTCTTC.

The rearrangement links TRBV28 to TRBJ2-5, with 10 bases lining up with TRBD1. This CDR3 contains 16 residues. J was trimmed by 4 bases and V by 5 bases; bases with no gene match: 10. CDR1 is MDHEN, CDR2 SYDVKM, per germline. The CDR3, as DNA: TGTGCCAGCAGTATACCCGGGACAGGGGCCGGAGAGACCCAGTACTTC. Its translation is CASSIPGTGAGETQYF. Complete variable domain (other parts from reference TRBV28 and TRBJ2-5): DVKVTQSSRYLVKRTGEKVFLECVQDMDHENMFWYRQDPGLGLRLIYFSYDVKMKEKGDIPEGYSVSREKKERFSLILESASTNQTSMYLCASSIPGTGAGETQYFGPGTRLLVL.

This clonotype was seen a few times. The genes are TRBV7-2 and TRBJ2-1, with D possibly TRBD2 on 7 matching bases. The CDR3 runs 15 residues. V lost 2 bases, J lost 2 bases, and 10 bases lay in between. Germline V gives CDR1 SGHTA, CDR2 FQGNSA. This CDR3 reads CASSLYGGPYNEQFF. DNA of the CDR3: TGTGCCAGCAGCTTATACGGGGGGCCCTACAATGAGCAGTTCTTC.

This clonotype was detected only a few times. The chain uses TRBV6-5 and TRBJ1-2; 7 nucleotides match TRBD1. The CDR3 runs 14 residues. Looked up from germline, CDR1 is MNHEY and CDR2 is SVGAGI. Germline trimming cut 5 bases from V and 6 bases from J; bases unmatched to any gene: 9. CDR3: CASSGGRGLDGYTF. The CDR3 DNA reads TGTGCCAGCAGTGGGGGTAGGGGGCTCGATGGCTACACCTTC.

The chain employs TRBV6-5 and TRBJ2-4; D might be TRBD1 or TRBD2, each matching 5 bases. Trimming removed 6 bases at V and 13 bases at J, with 22 bases between. CDR1 is MNHEY, CDR2 SVGAGI, per germline. The CDR3 loop spans 14 amino acids. The CDR3 coding sequence is TGTGCCAGCAGCCCTGGACTGGCCGCACAGGAGCAGTACTTC. Encoded protein: CASSPGLAAQEQYF.

This clonotype has just a few counts. The chain has TRBV27 and TRBJ2-7, with TRBD2 identical over 9 bases. V was pared by 2 bases and J by 2 bases, with 4 bases of the junction left unmatched. The length of the CDR3 is 15 residues. Germline V gene sequence: CDR1 MNHEY, CDR2 SMNVEV (reference sequence). CDR3 in amino acids: CASSLLSGGTYEQYF. CDR3 coding DNA: TGTGCCAGCAGTTTACTTAGCGGGGGTACCTACGAGCAGTACTTC.

The genes are TRBV20-1 and TRBJ1-5, with D perhaps TRBD1 (5 bases). Germline V gives CDR1 DFQATT, CDR2 SNEGSKA (reference sequence). This CDR3 is built from 15 residues. Trimming cost V 3 bases and J 4 bases, with 16 bases left between them. The CDR3 sequence: CSASYRSAGNQPQHF. CDR3 DNA sequence: TGCAGTGCTAGTTACAGGTCGGCAGGAAATCAGCCCCAGCATTTT.

This clonotype was found a few times. CDR3: CASSYRDRGTYGYTF. CDR3 nucleotide sequence: TGTGCCAGCAGTTACCGTGACAGGGGTACCTATGGCTACACCTTC. This chain connects TRBV6-2 or TRBV6-3 to TRBJ1-2; 8 positions agree with TRBD1. Trimming cost V 2 bases and J 4 bases; bases outside gene matches: 6. This CDR3 comprises 15 residues. Germline CDR1 MNHEY, CDR2 SVGEGT.

The V gene is TRBV6-1, the J gene TRBJ1-2, with 7 positions matching TRBD1. Per the germline V gene, CDR1 is MNHNS and CDR2 is SASEGT. The CDR3 runs to 14 residues. The V and J ends lost 4 bases and 0 bases, in that order; junction bases with no gene match: 2. CDR3 nucleotide sequence: TGTGCCAGCAGTGGAACAGGGGCTAACTATGGCTACACCTTC. Amino acid sequence: CASSGTGANYGYTF.